The rows below give T cell receptor beta chains drawn from one sample of a study of beta chain features in type 1 diabetes. Sequencing used immunoSEQ multiplex PCR; TCRdb keeps in-frame clones, though not all of them. The sample shows about 39,000 clones, approximately 50% of them seen only once. Sequencing used central memory CD4+ T cells from blood. The receptors here all came from a woman aged 18-30 years in good health. Both conserved end residues are part of each CDR3. D genes are given only for firm matches. The listing skips clone size in some rows; elsewhere it reads once, few, many or a size class.

d_gene: .
abundance: few
v_gene: TRBV7-6
j_gene: TRBJ2-1
CDR3aa: CASSLASGSGYNEQFF
CDR3nt: TGTGCCAGCAGCTTGGCCTCTGGTAGCGGATACAATGAGCAGTTCTTC

d_gene: .
abundance: .
v_gene: TRBV30
j_gene: TRBJ1-1
CDR3aa: CAWLGRVAGGVAFF
CDR3nt: TGTGCCTGGTTGGGTCGGGTCGCTGGCGGGGTGGCTTTCTTT

d_gene: TRBD1
abundance: medium-sized
v_gene: TRBV27
j_gene: TRBJ2-6
CDR3aa: CASSTDRVVSGANVLTF
CDR3nt: TGTGCCAGCAGTACAGACAGGGTCGTCTCTGGGGCCAACGTCCTGACTTTC

d_gene: .
abundance: .
v_gene: TRBV2
j_gene: TRBJ1-6
CDR3aa: CASTFQGIPVGSPLHF
CDR3nt: TGTGCCAGCACCTTCCAGGGTATTCCTGTCGGGTCACCCCTCCACTTT

d_gene: TRBD2
abundance: few
v_gene: TRBV7-9
j_gene: TRBJ2-1
CDR3aa: CASSSRGLAGAGEQFF
CDR3nt: TGTGCCAGCAGCTCCCGAGGACTAGCGGGGGCAGGTGAGCAGTTCTTC

d_gene: TRBD1
abundance: .
v_gene: TRBV5-1
j_gene: TRBJ2-1
CDR3aa: CASSLQGYDNEQFF
CDR3nt: TGCGCCAGCAGCTTACAGGGGTACGACAATGAGCAGTTCTTC

d_gene: .
abundance: .
v_gene: TRBV7-8
j_gene: TRBJ2-7
CDR3aa: CASSAGRFTYEQYF
CDR3nt: TGTGCCAGCAGCGCGGGCCGATTCACCTACGAGCAGTACTTC

d_gene: .
abundance: .
v_gene: TRBV5-1
j_gene: TRBJ2-3
CDR3aa: CASSLGVTRIGDTQYF
CDR3nt: TGCGCCAGCAGCTTGGGGGTGACTAGAATAGGGGATACGCAGTATTTT

d_gene: .
abundance: .
v_gene: TRBV27
j_gene: TRBJ1-5
CDR3aa: CASSSAGNNQPQHF
CDR3nt: TGTGCCAGCAGCTCTGCGGGGAACAATCAGCCCCAGCATTTT

d_gene: TRBD1
abundance: .
v_gene: TRBV10-3
j_gene: TRBJ1-2
CDR3aa: CAISEPRGQGANTF
CDR3nt: TGTGCCATCAGTGAACCGCGGGGCCAGGGGGCGAACACCTTC

d_gene: .
abundance: few
v_gene: TRBV23-1
j_gene: TRBJ2-3
CDR3aa: CAHKDNFADTQYF
CDR3nt: TGCGCCCACAAGGACAATTTCGCAGATACGCAGTATTTT

d_gene: .
abundance: few
v_gene: TRBV9
j_gene: TRBJ1-3
CDR3aa: CASSPSAQSSGNTIYF
CDR3nt: TGTGCCAGCAGCCCCAGTGCCCAGTCCTCTGGAAACACCATATATTTT

d_gene: TRBD1
abundance: .
v_gene: TRBV11-2
j_gene: TRBJ2-3
CDR3aa: CASSSTSGTGKTDTQYF
CDR3nt: TGTGCCAGCAGCTCCACCTCCGGGACAGGGAAAACAGATACGCAGTATTTT

d_gene: TRBD1
abundance: few
v_gene: TRBV9
j_gene: TRBJ1-2
CDR3aa: CASSVGGQANYGYTF
CDR3nt: TGTGCCAGCAGCGTAGGAGGACAGGCTAACTATGGCTACACCTTC

d_gene: TRBD1
abundance: few
v_gene: TRBV7-2
j_gene: TRBJ2-7
CDR3aa: CASSPRQGSPSYEQYF
CDR3nt: TGTGCCAGCAGCCCACGACAGGGGTCACCGTCCTACGAGCAGTACTTC

d_gene: .
abundance: once
v_gene: TRBV7-9
j_gene: TRBJ2-3
CDR3aa: CASSPAPRGSDTQYF
CDR3nt: TGTGCCAGCAGCCCAGCCCCACGGGGGTCAGATACGCAGTATTTT

d_gene: .
abundance: few
v_gene: TRBV15
j_gene: TRBJ2-5
CDR3aa: CATSRDAVETTAQYF
CDR3nt: TGTGCCACCAGCAGAGATGCGGTCGAGACGACGGCCCAGTACTTC

d_gene: .
abundance: few
v_gene: TRBV7-3
j_gene: TRBJ2-5
CDR3aa: CASSLNKGSGETQYF
CDR3nt: TGTGCCAGCAGCTTAAATAAAGGATCGGGAGAGACCCAGTACTTC